This note documents a single T cell receptor beta chain sequence. This receptor's antigen is unknown. It has no much larger one-base neighbor in the sample; base qualities were not kept. The method was multiplex PCR. Sequencing used an Illumina HiSeq 4000. CDR3 regions were amplified by Arm-PCR with iRepertoire HTBI primers to construct TCR beta libraries. PCR products were gel purified before sequencing. The published analysis was carried out like this. Gene usage analysis of CDR3 amino acid clonotypes used the 62 TRBV and about 14 TRBJ segments found across samples. Filtered high-quality paired reads were merged into contigs using COPE and FqMerger. BLAST was used to align contigs to the IMGT TRBV, TRBD and TRBJ reference genes, and CDR3 was defined following IMGT. Any clonotype with a frequency above 0.1% was counted as a highly expanded clone. Shannon entropy was used to measure repertoire diversity, and the Gini coefficient was used to measure V-J evenness. A clonotype was considered public if more than one individual shared it. TCRdb reanalyzed the raw reads on its own, using fastp at Q25 for trimming and MiXCR for clone calling, and kept in-frame beta chains. All rows with the same CDR3 protein become a single entry with the most common DNA and genes. None of the V and J calls come from the authors' own analysis; TCRdb made them. The sample table contains about 460,000 distinct CDR3 sequences; only one count was recorded for approximately 22% of them. The ten most abundant clones make up around 13% of the sample.

These data come from a study of regulatory T cells in long-lasting Graves disease (dated by TCRdb to the early 2020s). In terms of the full investigation: To count as having persistent Graves' disease, a patient had to have received antithyroid drug treatment for over 5 years with TSH receptor autoantibodies remaining persistently positive. Patients with persistent Graves' disease were compared with patients with newly diagnosed Graves' disease using TCR sequencing and RNA sequencing of peripheral blood. The study was conducted in China and was registered as a clinical trial. Persistent Graves' disease patients in the clinical cohort had taken antithyroid drugs for roughly ten years on average. A total of approximately 35 samples were covered by TCR sequencing, comprising roughly 13 persistent and around 20 newly diagnosed Graves' disease patients. General findings and caveats noted by the study authors: TRBV28, TRBJ1-2 and TRBJ2-5 were preferentially used in persistent disease, while TRBV20-1 and TRBJ2-1 were favored in newly diagnosed disease. Peripheral blood alone was examined, since thyroid tissue, which constituted the primary lesion, could not be accessed. The authors acknowledged the small sample size as a limitation that may reduce accuracy. Sequencing and analysis were restricted to the TCR beta chain. A larger number of public clonotypes was shared among persistent patients (around 2,700) than among newly diagnosed patients (approximately 1,000). Compared with newly diagnosed patients, persistent Graves' disease patients had lower TCR Shannon entropy and fewer highly expanded clones, which suggests clonal expansion.

CDR1 and CDR2 (MNHEY, SMNVEV) derive from the germline V gene (reference sequence). Trimming removed 8 bases from V and 4 bases from J; the gene matches leave 8 bases unexplained. The CDR3 numbers 13 residues from cysteine through phenylalanine. Just the 39-base CDR3 DNA is kept, in frame starting at base 1. The time point label, read with the paper, signifies: persistent/refractory GD, antithyroid drugs over 5 years with positive TRAb. For both TCR sequencing and RNA sequencing, RNA was extracted from PBMCs in TRIzol. The diagnosis of Graves' disease was made according to American Thyroid Association guidelines. Recruitment of patients was carried out at an endocrinology department in Xi'an, China. Each patient gave around 9.2 milliliters of peripheral blood, collected in an EDTA anticoagulant tube. PBMCs were isolated by Ficoll Paque Plus density gradient separation without further T cell sorting. An Agilent 2100 Bioanalyzer and agarose gel were used to assess RNA quality, and a NanoDrop 2000 was used to measure RNA concentration.

The receptor was derived from a female donor with Graves disease. The chain uses TRBV27 and TRBJ2-7, and 7 bases in between align with TRBD1. Source: peripheral blood mononuclear cells (PBMCs), taken when the disease was refractory, from a patient treated with antithyroid drugs. CDR3 sequence: CASGEDREYEQYF. The DNA is as follows: TGTGCCAGCGGTGAAGACAGGGAGTACGAGCAGTACTTC.